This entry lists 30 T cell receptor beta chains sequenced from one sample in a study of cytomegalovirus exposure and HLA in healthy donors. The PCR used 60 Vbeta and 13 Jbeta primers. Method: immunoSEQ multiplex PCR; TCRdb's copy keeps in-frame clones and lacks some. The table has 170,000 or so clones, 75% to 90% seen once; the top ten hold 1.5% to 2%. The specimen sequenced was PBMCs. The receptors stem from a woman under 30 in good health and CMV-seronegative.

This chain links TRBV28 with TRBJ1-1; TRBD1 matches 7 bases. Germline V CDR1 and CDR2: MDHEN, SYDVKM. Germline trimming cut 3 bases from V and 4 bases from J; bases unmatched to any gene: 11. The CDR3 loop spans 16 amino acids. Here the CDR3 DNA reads TGTGCCAGCAGTTTGGATAGACAGGGTGGTAGCACTGAAGCTTTCTTT. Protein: CASSLDRQGGSTEAFF.

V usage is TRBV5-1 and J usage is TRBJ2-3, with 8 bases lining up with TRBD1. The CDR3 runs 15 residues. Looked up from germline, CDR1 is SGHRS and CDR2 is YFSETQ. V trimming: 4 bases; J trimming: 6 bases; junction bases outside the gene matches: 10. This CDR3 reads CASSDLDRGPDTQYF. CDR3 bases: TGCGCCAGCAGCGACCTCGACAGGGGCCCCGATACGCAGTATTTT.

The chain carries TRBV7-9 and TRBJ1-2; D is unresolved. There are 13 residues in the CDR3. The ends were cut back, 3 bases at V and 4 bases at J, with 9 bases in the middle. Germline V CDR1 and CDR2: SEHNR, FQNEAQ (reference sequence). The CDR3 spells CASSFGDLYGYTF. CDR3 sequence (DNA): TGTGCCAGCAGCTTCGGGGATCTCTATGGCTACACCTTC.

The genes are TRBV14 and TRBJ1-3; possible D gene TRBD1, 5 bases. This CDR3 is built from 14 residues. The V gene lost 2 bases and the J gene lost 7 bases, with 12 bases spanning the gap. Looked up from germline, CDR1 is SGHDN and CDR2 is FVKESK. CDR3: CASSQSARANTIYF. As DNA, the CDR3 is TGTGCCAGCAGCCAATCAGCCAGGGCCAACACCATATATTTT.

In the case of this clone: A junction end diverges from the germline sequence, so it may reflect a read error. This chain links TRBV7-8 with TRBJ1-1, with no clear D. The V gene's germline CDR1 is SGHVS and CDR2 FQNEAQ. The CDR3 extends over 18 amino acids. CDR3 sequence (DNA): TGTGCCAGCACCTTAGCGAGGAGGCAGAAATTATTGAACACTGAAGCTTTCTTT. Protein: CASTLARRQKLLNTEAFF.

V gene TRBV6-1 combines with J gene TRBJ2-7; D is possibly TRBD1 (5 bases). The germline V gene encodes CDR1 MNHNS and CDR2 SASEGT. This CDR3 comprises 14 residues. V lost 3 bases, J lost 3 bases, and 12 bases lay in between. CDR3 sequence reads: CASSEGLVGYEQYF. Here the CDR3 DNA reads TGTGCCAGCAGTGAGGGGCTAGTCGGCTACGAGCAGTACTTC.

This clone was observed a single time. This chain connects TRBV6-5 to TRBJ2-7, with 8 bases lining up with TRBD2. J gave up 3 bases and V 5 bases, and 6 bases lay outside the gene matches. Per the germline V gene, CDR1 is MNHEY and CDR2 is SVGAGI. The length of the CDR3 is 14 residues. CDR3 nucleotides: TGTGCCAGCAGTCAGGGACTAGTAGGCTACGAGCAGTACTTC. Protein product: CASSQGLVGYEQYF.

DNA of the CDR3: TGTGCCAGCAGCCAAGCTTCGAGACTGATAAGCTACGAGCAGTACTTC. Protein: CASSQASRLISYEQYF. J is TRBJ2-7 and V is TRBV14; D is ambiguous. Germline V gives CDR1 SGHDN, CDR2 FVKESK. The CDR3 is made up of 16 amino acids. V lost 1 base to trimming and J lost 3 bases, with 16 bases between them.

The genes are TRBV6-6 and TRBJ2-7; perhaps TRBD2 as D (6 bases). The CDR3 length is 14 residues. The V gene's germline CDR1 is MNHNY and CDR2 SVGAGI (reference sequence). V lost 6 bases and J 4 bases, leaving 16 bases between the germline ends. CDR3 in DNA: TGTGCCAGCAGAAGGGACTCCCCGGGATACGAGCAGTACTTC. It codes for CASRRDSPGYEQYF.

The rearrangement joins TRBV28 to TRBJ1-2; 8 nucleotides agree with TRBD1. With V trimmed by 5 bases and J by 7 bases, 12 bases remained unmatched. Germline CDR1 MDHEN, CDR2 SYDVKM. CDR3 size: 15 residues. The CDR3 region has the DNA TGTGCCAGCAGTAACACAGGGGGTACATTTCGTGGCTACACCTTC. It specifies CASSNTGGTFRGYTF.

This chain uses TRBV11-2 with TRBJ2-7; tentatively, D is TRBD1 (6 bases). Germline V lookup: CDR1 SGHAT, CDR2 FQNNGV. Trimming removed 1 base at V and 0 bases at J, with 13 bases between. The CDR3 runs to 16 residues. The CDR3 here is CASSLGRQASSYEQYF. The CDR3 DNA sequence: TGTGCCAGCAGCTTAGGAAGACAGGCGAGCTCCTACGAGCAGTACTTC.

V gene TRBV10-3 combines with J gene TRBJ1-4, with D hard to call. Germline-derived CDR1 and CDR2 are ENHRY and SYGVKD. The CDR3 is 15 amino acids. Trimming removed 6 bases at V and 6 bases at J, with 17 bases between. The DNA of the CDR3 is TGTGCCATCAGCCGGTCGCGGGATTCCCATGAAAAACTGTTTTTT. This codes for CAISRSRDSHEKLFF.

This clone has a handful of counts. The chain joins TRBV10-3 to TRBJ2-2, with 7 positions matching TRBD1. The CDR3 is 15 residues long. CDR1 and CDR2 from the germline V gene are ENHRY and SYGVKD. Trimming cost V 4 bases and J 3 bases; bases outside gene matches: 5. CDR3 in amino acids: CAISGSQGDTGELFF. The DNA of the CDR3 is TGTGCCATCAGTGGGTCCCAGGGGGACACCGGGGAGCTGTTTTTT.

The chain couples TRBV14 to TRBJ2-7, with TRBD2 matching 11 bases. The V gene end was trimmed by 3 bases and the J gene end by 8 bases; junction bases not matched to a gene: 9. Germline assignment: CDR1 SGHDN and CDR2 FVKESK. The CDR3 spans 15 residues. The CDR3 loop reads CASSQTGTSGFKQYF. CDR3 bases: TGTGCCAGCAGCCAGACCGGGACTAGCGGCTTTAAGCAGTACTTC.

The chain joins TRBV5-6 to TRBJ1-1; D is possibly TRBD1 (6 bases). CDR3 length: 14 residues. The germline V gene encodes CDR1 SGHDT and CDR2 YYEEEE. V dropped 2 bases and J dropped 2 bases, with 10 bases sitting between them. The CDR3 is CASSLQGVNTEAFF. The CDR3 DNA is TGTGCCAGCAGCTTACAGGGTGTTAACACTGAAGCTTTCTTT.

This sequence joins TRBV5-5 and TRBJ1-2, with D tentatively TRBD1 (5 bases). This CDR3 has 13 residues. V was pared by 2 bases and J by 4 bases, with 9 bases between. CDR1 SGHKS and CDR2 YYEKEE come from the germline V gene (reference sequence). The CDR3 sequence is CASSFNRFYGYTF. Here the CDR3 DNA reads TGTGCCAGCAGCTTTAACAGGTTCTATGGCTACACCTTC. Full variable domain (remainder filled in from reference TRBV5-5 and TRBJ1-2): DAGVTQSPTHLIKTRGQQVTLRCSPISGHKSVSWYQQVLGQGPQFIFQYYEKEERGRGNFPDRFSARQFPNYSSELNVNALLLGDSALYLCASSFNRFYGYTFGSGTRLTVV.

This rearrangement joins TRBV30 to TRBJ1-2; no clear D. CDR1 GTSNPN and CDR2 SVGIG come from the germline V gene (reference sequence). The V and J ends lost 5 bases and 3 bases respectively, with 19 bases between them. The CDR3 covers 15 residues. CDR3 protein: CAWSPGLRRDYGYTF. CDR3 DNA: TGTGCCTGGTCTCCCGGCCTCCGACGGGACTATGGCTACACCTTC.

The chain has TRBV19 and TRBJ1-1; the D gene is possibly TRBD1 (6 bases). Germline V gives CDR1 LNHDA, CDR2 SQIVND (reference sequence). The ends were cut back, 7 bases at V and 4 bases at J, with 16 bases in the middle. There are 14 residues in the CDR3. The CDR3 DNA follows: TGTGCCAGTAACGGGGGGCGGGTCTCCACTGAAGCTTTCTTT. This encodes CASNGGRVSTEAFF. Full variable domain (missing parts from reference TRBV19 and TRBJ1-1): DGGITQSPKYLFRKEGQNVTLSCEQNLNHDAMYWYRQDPGQGLRLIYYSQIVNDFQKGDIAEGYSVSREKKESFPLTVTSAQKNPTAFYLCASNGGRVSTEAFFGQGTRLTVV.

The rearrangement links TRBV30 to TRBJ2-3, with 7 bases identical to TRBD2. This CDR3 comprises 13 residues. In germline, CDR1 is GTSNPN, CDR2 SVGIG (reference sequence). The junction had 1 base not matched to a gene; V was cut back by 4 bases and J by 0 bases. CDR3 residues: CAWTSGSTDTQYF. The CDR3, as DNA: TGTGCCTGGACTAGCGGCAGCACAGATACGCAGTATTTT. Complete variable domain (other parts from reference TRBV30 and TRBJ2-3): SQTIHQWPATLVQPVGSPLSLECTVEGTSNPNLYWYRQAAGRGLQLLFYSVGIGQISSEVPQNLSASRPQDRQFILSSKKLLLSDSGFYLCAWTSGSTDTQYFGPGTRLTVL.

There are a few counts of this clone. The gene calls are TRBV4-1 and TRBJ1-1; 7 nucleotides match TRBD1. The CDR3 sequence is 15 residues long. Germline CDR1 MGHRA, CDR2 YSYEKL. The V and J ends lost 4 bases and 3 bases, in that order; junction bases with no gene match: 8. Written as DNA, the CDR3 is TGCGCCAGCAGCCCCGGAGGGGGCTGGGACACTGAAGCTTTCTTT. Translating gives CASSPGGGWDTEAFF.

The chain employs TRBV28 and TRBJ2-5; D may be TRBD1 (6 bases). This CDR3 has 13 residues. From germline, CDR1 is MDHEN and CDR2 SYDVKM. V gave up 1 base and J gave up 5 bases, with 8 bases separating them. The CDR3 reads CASSLSGVETQYF. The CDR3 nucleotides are TGTGCCAGCAGTTTATCAGGGGTGGAGACCCAGTACTTC.

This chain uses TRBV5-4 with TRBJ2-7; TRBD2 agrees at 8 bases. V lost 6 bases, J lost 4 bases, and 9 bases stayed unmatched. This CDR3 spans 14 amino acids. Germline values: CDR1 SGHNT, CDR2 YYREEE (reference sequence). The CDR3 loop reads CASTRGGDRYEQYF. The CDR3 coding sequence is TGTGCCAGCACCCGGGGGGGGGATAGGTACGAGCAGTACTTC. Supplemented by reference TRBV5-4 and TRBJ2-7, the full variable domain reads ETGVTQSPTHLIKTRGQQVTLRCSSQSGHNTVSWYQQALGQGPQFIFQYYREEENGRGNFPPRFSGLQFPNYSSELNVNALELDDSALYLCASTRGGDRYEQYFGPGTRLTVT.

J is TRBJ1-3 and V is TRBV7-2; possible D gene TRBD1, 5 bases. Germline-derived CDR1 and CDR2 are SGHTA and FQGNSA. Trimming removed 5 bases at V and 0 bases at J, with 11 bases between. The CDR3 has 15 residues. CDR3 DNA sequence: TGTGCCAGCAGCCCGGACATGCTCTCTGGAAACACCATATATTTT. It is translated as CASSPDMLSGNTIYF. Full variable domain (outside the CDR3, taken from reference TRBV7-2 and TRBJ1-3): GAGVSQSPSNKVTEKGKDVELRCDPISGHTALYWYRQSLGQGLEFLIYFQGNSAPDKSGLPSDRFSAERTGGSVSTLTIQRTQQEDSAVYLCASSPDMLSGNTIYFGEGSWLTVV.

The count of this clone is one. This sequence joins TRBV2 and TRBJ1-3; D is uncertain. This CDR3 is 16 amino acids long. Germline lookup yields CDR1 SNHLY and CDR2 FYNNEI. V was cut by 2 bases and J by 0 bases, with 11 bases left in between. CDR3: CASSEMVDYSGNTIYF. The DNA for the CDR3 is TGTGCCAGCAGTGAAATGGTGGACTACTCTGGAAACACCATATATTTT. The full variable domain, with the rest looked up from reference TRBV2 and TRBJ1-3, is EPEVTQTPSHQVTQMGQEVILRCVPISNHLYFYWYRQILGQKVEFLVSFYNNEISEKSEIFDDQFSVERPDGSNFTLKIRSTKLEDSAMYFCASSEMVDYSGNTIYFGEGSWLTVV.

CDR3 residues: CASSENVLGAMNTEAFF. CDR3 sequence (DNA): TGCGCCAGCAGTGAGAATGTTCTGGGAGCGATGAACACTGAAGCTTTCTTT. V and J are TRBV10-1 and TRBJ1-1, with unresolved D. CDR1 is WNHNN, CDR2 SYGVQD, per germline (reference sequence). Deletions cut 2 bases from V and 0 bases from J, with 16 bases between. CDR3 length: 17 amino acids.

CDR3 sequence (DNA): TGTGCCACCAGCAGAGGCGCACAGGGAACTGAAGCTTTCTTT. Its protein product is CATSRGAQGTEAFF. The chain recombines TRBV15 with TRBJ1-1; a possible D gene is TRBD1 (6 bases). The V gene's germline CDR1 is LNHNV and CDR2 YYDKDF (reference sequence). CDR3 length: 14 residues. Trimming cost V 1 base and J 5 bases, with 11 bases left between them.

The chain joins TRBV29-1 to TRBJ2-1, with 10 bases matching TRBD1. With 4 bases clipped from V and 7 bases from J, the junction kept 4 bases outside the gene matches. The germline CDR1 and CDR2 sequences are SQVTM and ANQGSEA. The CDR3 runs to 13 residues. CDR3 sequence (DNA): TGCAGCGTTGGTCGGGACAGGGGAAATGAGCAGTTCTTC. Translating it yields CSVGRDRGNEQFF.

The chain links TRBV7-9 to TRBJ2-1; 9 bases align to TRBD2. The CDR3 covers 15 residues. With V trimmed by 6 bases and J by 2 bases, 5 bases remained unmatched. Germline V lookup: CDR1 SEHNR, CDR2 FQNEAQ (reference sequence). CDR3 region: CASSLIAGAYNEQFF. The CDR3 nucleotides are TGTGCCAGCAGTCTCATAGCGGGAGCCTACAATGAGCAGTTCTTC.

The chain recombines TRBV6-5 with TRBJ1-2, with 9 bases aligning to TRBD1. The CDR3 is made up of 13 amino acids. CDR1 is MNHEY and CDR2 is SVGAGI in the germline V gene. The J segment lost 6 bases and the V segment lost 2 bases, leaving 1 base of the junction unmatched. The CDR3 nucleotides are TGTGCCAGCAGTTACGGGACAGGGCATGGCTACACCTTC. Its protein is CASSYGTGHGYTF.

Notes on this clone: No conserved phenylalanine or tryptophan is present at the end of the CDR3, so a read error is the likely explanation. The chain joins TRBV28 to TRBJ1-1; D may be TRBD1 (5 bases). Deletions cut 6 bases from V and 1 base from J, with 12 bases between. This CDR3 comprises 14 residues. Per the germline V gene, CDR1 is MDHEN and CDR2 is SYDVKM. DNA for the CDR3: TGTGCCAGCAGGGGGGGAGGGACGAACACTGAAGCTTTCCTT. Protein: CASRGGGTNTEAFL.